This entry is about one T cell receptor beta chain. Its antigen remains unidentified. CDR1 is SNHLY and CDR2 is FYNNEI in the germline V gene. Germline trimming cut 4 bases from V and 8 bases from J; bases unmatched to any gene: 4. The length of the CDR3 is 14 residues. The data derive from a study of Ad26.COV2.S vaccination and SARS-CoV-2 variants. Study-level results: Placebo recipients trailed vaccine recipients in spike-specific TCR breadth. Researchers reported similar non-spike TCR breadth in vaccine and placebo recipients.

Repertoires were generated with immunoSEQ multiplex PCR, while TCRdb's copy carries only in-frame clones and drops some. This repertoire shows just over 350,000 clones, about 91% found once; its top ten account for 3% to 4%. This material consisted of peripheral blood, taken after recovery from COVID-19. This receptor was obtained from a human donor who had recovered from COVID-19. The V and J genes are TRBV2 and TRBJ1-4, with 10 bases aligning to TRBD1. The CDR3 is CASSGQGALEKLFF. CDR3 bases: TGTGCCAGCAGTGGACAGGGGGCGTTGGAAAAACTGTTTTTT.